Listed below are T cell receptor beta chains from one sample, sequenced in a study of IL-32 and malignant T cell survival in cutaneous lymphoma. The assay was immunoSEQ multiplex PCR, and TCRdb's table has in-frame clones only and misses some. The profile shows thousands of clones, about four fifths of them singletons. Sequences were derived from blood, sampled on day 0. The receptors were gathered from a human donor with cutaneous T cell lymphoma. Each CDR3 is given with its conserved first and last residue. The D gene is left open where the match is weak. Size tells how often a clone was seen (once, few, many) or the class of an expanded clone, and some rows leave it out.

j_call clone_size d_call v_call cdr3_aa cdr3_nt
TRBJ2-1 NA NA TRBV2 CASSPSIRLVYNEQFF TGTGCCAGCAGTCCTTCGATTAGACTAGTCTACAATGAGCAGTTCTTC
TRBJ1-5 few NA TRBV28 CASSLGAPGGNQPQHF TGTGCCAGCAGTTTGGGAGCCCCCGGCGGCAATCAGCCCCAGCATTTT
TRBJ1-1 large NA TRBV28 CASSLEQGVPTEAFF TGTGCCAGCAGTTTAGAACAGGGCGTTCCCACTGAAGCTTTCTTT
TRBJ2-7 NA TRBD2 TRBV25-1 CASRGELAGYEQYF TGTGCCAGCCGGGGGGAACTAGCGGGTTACGAGCAGTACTTC
TRBJ2-3 NA NA TRBV5-8 CASSLVGIPDTQYF TGTGCCAGCAGCTTGGTAGGGATACCAGATACGCAGTATTTT
TRBJ1-6 NA NA TRBV27 CASSFSRQSWNSPLHF TGTGCCAGCAGTTTTTCTCGACAATCTTGGAATTCACCCCTCCACTTT
TRBJ1-6 NA NA TRBV11-1 CASSSHDKGGRRSPLHF TGTGCCAGCAGCTCCCACGACAAGGGTGGTCGACGCTCACCCCTCCACTTT
TRBJ2-7 few NA TRBV27 CASSFLQGDEQYF TGTGCCAGCAGTTTCCTACAGGGAGACGAGCAGTACTTC
TRBJ2-5 NA NA TRBV6-7 CASSYAGRPGETQYF TGTGCCAGCAGTTACGCAGGGCGCCCTGGTGAGACCCAGTACTTC
TRBJ2-2 NA NA TRBV11-2 CASSLGVLVATGELFF TGTGCCAGCAGCTTAGGGGTATTAGTCGCAACCGGGGAGCTGTTTTTT
TRBJ2-6 large TRBD1 TRBV10-2 CASTGQGIGANVLTF TGCGCCAGCACCGGACAGGGTATTGGGGCCAACGTCCTGACTTTC
TRBJ2-1 NA NA TRBV7-8 CASSLIGVGMSDEQFF TGTGCCAGCAGCTTAATAGGAGTAGGAATGTCCGATGAGCAGTTCTTC
TRBJ2-5 NA TRBD2 TRBV7-3 CASSTGTSGSATQYF TGTGCCAGCAGCACAGGGACTAGCGGGAGTGCGACCCAGTACTTC
TRBJ1-4 NA TRBD1 TRBV5-8 CASSLGTGAEKLFF TGTGCCAGCAGCCTGGGGACAGGGGCCGAAAAACTGTTTTTT
TRBJ2-1 NA TRBD2 TRBV10-1 CASSEGGLAGLFF TGCGCCAGCAGTGAAGGGGGACTAGCGGGATTGTTCTTC
TRBJ2-1 NA TRBD2 TRBV27 CASSLTAGGYNEQFF TGTGCCAGCAGTTTGACAGCGGGGGGCTACAATGAGCAGTTCTTC
TRBJ1-5 NA TRBD1 TRBV7-9 CASTVDRASNQPQHF TGTGCCAGCACCGTAGACAGGGCCAGCAATCAGCCCCAGCATTTT
TRBJ1-1 NA NA TRBV5-1 CASSLMENTEAFF TGCGCCAGCAGCTTGATGGAGAACACTGAAGCTTTCTTT